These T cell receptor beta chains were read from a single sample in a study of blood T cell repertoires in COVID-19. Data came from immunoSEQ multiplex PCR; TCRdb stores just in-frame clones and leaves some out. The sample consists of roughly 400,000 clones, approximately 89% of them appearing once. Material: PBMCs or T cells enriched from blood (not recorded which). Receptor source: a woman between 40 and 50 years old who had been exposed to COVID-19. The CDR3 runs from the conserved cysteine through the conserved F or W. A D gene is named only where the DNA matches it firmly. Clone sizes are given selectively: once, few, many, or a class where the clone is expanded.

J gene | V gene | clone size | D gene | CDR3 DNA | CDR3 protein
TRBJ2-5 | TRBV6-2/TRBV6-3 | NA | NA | TGTGCCAGCAGTCCCGGAGAGACCCAGTACTTC | CASSPGETQYF
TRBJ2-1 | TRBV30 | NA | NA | TGTGCCTGGCAAAGACCGGGGGATCGGAATGAGCAGTTCTTC | CAWQRPGDRNEQFF
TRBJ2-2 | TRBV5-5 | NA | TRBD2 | TGTGCCAGCTGGACTAGCGGGTTGAACACCGGGGAGCTGTTTTTT | CASWTSGLNTGELFF
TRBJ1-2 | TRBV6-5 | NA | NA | TGTGCCAGCAGTTATGAGACAGGTGGACCCTACACCTTC | CASSYETGGPYTF
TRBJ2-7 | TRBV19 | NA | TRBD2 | TGTGCCAGTAGTCCTCCGGGACTAGCGGGAGTAGAGTCCTACGAGCAGTACTTC | CASSPPGLAGVESYEQYF
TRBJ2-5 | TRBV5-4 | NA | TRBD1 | TGTGCCAGCAGCTTGGGGACAGGGGAGGAGACCCAGTACTTC | CASSLGTGEETQYF
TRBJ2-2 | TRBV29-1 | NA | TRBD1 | TGCAGCGCTGGGACAGGGGGCACCGGGGAGCTGTTTTTT | CSAGTGGTGELFF
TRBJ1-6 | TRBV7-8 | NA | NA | TGTGCCAGCAGCTTAGTGTCGACGAGGGATCAAAATTCACCCCTCCACTTT | CASSLVSTRDQNSPLHF
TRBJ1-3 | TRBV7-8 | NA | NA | TGTGCCAGCAGCCAGACAGGAAACACCATATATTTT | CASSQTGNTIYF
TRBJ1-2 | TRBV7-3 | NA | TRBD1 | TGTGCCAGCAGCCCCTCCGGGACAGGCTATGGCTACACCTTC | CASSPSGTGYGYTF
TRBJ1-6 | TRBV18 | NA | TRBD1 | TGTGCCAGCTCACTGGGACAGGGAATCTCACCCCTCCACTTT | CASSLGQGISPLHF
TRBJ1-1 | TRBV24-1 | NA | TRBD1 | TGTGCCACCAGTTTGACAGGGGGAAGAGGTACTGAAGCTTTCTTT | CATSLTGGRGTEAFF
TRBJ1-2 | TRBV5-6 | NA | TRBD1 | TGTGCCAGCAGCTCCCCAGGGGGACAGGGTAACTATGGCTACACCTTC | CASSSPGGQGNYGYTF
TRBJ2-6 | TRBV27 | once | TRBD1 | TGTGCCAGCAGCCGGGACAGGGGGACAGGGGCCAACGTCCTGACTTTC | CASSRDRGTGANVLTF
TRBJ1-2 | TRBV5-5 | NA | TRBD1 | TGTGCCAGCAGTCAACAGGGGCGCCCTAATGGCTACACCTTC | CASSQQGRPNGYTF
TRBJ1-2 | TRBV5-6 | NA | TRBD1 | TGTGCCAGCAGACCCGGGACAGGGGGCATCCGCTACACCTTC | CASRPGTGGIRYTF
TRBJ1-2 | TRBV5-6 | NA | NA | TGTGCCAGCACCCTAGGGGCCGCATTTGGCTACACCTTC | CASTLGAAFGYTF
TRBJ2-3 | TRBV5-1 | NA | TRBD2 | TGCGCCAGCAGCTTCCCGACTAGCTCCACAGATACGCAGTATTTT | CASSFPTSSTDTQYF
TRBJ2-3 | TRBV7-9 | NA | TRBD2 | TGTGCCAGCAGCTTATTTGGGCTAGCGGGGGGCTCGGATGGACTACGGCAGTATTTT | CASSLFGLAGGSDGLRQYF
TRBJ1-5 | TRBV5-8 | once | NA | TGTGCCAGCGATAGGGGGGGAGTTAGCAATCAGCCCCAGCATTTT | CASDRGGVSNQPQHF
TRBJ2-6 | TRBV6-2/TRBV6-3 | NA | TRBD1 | TGTGCCAGCAGCACAGGACAGGGGGCTGCTGGGGCCAACGTCCTGACTTTC | CASSTGQGAAGANVLTF
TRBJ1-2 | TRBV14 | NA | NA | TGTGCCAGCAGCCAAGATCCGGCGGGGGCTAACTATGGCTACACCTTC | CASSQDPAGANYGYTF
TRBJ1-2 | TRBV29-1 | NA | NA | TGCAGCGTAATAGGGGAAGATGGCTACACCTTC | CSVIGEDGYTF
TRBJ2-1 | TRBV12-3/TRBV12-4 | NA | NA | TGTGCTAGCAGTTCCCCCGCGGGGCAGGAGCAGTTCTTC | CASSSPAGQEQFF
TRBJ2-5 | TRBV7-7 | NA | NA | TGTGCTAGCAGCCTTAACAGAGAGACCCAGTACTTC | CASSLNRETQYF
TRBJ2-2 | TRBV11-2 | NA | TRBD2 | TGTGCCAGCAGCTGGACTAGCGGGGGGAACACCGGGGAGCTGTTTTTT | CASSWTSGGNTGELFF
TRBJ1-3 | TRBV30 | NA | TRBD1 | TGTGCCTGGGGGACAGCTGGAAACACCATATATTTT | CAWGTAGNTIYF
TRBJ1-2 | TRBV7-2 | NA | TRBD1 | TGTGCCAGCAGCTTAGGGCCCCAGGGGGCAGGGTATGGCTACACCTTC | CASSLGPQGAGYGYTF
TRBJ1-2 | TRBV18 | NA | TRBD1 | TGTGCCAGCTCACCTCAGGGGGTGGATGGCTACACCTTC | CASSPQGVDGYTF
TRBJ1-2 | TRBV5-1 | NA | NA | TGCGCCAGCAGCTTGGACAGTTCTAACTATGGCTACACCTTC | CASSLDSSNYGYTF
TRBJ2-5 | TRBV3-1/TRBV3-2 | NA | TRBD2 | TGTGCCAGCAGCCAAGGATTAGCGGGGGGATGGGAGACCCAGTACTTC | CASSQGLAGGWETQYF
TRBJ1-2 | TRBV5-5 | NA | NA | TGTGCCAGCAGCTCTAAGGTGCCCTCGGAGGGCTACACCTTC | CASSSKVPSEGYTF
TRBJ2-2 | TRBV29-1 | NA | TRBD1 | TGCAGCGCGCGACAGGGCACCAACACCGGGGAGCTGTTTTTT | CSARQGTNTGELFF
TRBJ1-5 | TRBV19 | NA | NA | TGTGCCAGTAGTATAAAAGTAAGGGGGAGCAATCAGCCCCAGCATTTT | CASSIKVRGSNQPQHF
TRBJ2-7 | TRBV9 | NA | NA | TGTGCCAGCAGCGTAGGAGATGGCAGGACTTACGAGCAGTACTTC | CASSVGDGRTYEQYF
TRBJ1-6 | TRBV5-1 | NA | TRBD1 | TGCGCCAGCAGCTTGGGGGCGGGACAGCAAAATAATTCACCCCTCCACTTT | CASSLGAGQQNNSPLHF
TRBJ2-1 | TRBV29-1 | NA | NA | TGCAGCGTTGCGGTCCTGAATGAGCAGTTCTTC | CSVAVLNEQFF
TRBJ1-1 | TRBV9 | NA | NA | TGTGCCAGCGGTGGCAGGGGAAACACTGAAGCTTTCTTT | CASGGRGNTEAFF
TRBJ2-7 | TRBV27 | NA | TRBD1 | TGTGCCAGCAGACCGACAGGGGGCAATTACGAGCAGTACTTC | CASRPTGGNYEQYF
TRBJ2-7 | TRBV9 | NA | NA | TGTGCCAGCAGCGTAGGGGATCCGTGGAAGCAGGGCGGCTACGAGCAGTACTTC | CASSVGDPWKQGGYEQYF
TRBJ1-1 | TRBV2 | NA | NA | TGTGCCAGCAGTGAGAAATCAGGGGACACTGAAGCTTTCTTT | CASSEKSGDTEAFF
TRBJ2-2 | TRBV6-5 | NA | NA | TGTGCCAGCAGTTATGGAGGGTCCGGGGAGCTGTTTTTT | CASSYGGSGELFF
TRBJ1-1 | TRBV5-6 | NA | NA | TGTGCCAGCAGCGGTTCCCGGGATTGGACTGAAGCTTTCTTT | CASSGSRDWTEAFF
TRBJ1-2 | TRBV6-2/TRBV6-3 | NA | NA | TGTGCCAGCAGTCCAGGGTTTGGCTACACCTTC | CASSPGFGYTF
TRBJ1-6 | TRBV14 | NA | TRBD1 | TGTGCCAGCAGCCCCTGGACAGGGGGCCGCAATTCACCCCTCCACTTT | CASSPWTGGRNSPLHF
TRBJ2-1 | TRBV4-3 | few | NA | TGCGCCAGCAGCCCCGCCGGGACAGAGCAGTTCTTC | CASSPAGTEQFF
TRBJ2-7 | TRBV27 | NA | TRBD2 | TGTGCCAGCAGTTTATCGGGGGAGGGTGGCTACGAGCAGTACTTC | CASSLSGEGGYEQYF
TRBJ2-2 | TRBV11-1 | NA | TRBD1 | TGTGCCAGCAGCGCGAACTTGGACAGGACCGGGGAGCTGTTTTTT | CASSANLDRTGELFF
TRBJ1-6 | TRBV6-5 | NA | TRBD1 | TGTGCCAGCAGGGGACAGTCACATTCACCCCTCCACTTT | CASRGQSHSPLHF
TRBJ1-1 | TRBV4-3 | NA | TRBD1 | TGCGCCAGCAGCCAAACAGGGGAAAGAACTGAAGCTTTCTTT | CASSQTGERTEAFF
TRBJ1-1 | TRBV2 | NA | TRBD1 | TGTGCCAGCGACCGGGACAGGGTGTCTGAAGCTTTCTTT | CASDRDRVSEAFF
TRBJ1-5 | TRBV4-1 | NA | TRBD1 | TGCGCCAGCAGCCCCCGGACAGGGGAAAATCAGCCCCAGCATTTT | CASSPRTGENQPQHF
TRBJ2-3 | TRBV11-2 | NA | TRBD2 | TGTGCCAGCAGCCCTCGGACTAGCGTCACAGATACGCAGTATTTT | CASSPRTSVTDTQYF
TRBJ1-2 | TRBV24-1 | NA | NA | TGTGCCACCAGTGATCCTACTTTACCCTATGGCTACACCTTC | CATSDPTLPYGYTF
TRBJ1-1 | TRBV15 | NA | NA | TGTGCCACCAGCAGAGATAGGGCAGGGAGGACTGAAGCTTTCTTT | CATSRDRAGRTEAFF
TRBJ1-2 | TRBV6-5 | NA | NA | TGTGCCAGCAGCAAGGGCGCAGGGAATGGCTACACCTTC | CASSKGAGNGYTF